The rows below give T cell receptor beta chains drawn from one sample of a study of cytomegalovirus exposure and HLA in healthy donors. The repertoire was sequenced with immunoSEQ multiplex PCR; TCRdb's copy has only in-frame clones and lacks some. This repertoire shows 75,000 to 90,000 clones, about 77% found once; its top ten account for 3.3%. Sequenced material: PBMCs. The receptors were gathered from a man aged 45-60 years in good health and CMV-seronegative. Both conserved end residues are part of each CDR3. D genes are given only for firm matches. Part of the rows lack a size; the others show once, few, many or a class for expanded clones.

D	V	size	J	DNA	CDR3
TRBD1	TRBV30	few	TRBJ1-4	TGTGCCTGGAGAAACCGGGACAGGGATCCGGCCGGCGAAAAACTGTTTTTT	CAWRNRDRDPAGEKLFF
TRBD2	TRBV7-2	.	TRBJ2-3	TGTGCCAGCAGCTTGCCCGGAGGCGGGGGGCTGGGAGATACGCAGTATTTT	CASSLPGGGGLGDTQYF
.	TRBV27	.	TRBJ1-2	TGTGCCAGCAGTCCCCCTGGGGCTCGGGGCTACACCTTC	CASSPPGARGYTF
TRBD2	TRBV5-1	.	TRBJ2-1	TGCGCCAGCAGCTCCGTCACTAGCGGGGGCAATGAGCAGTTCTTC	CASSSVTSGGNEQFF
TRBD1	TRBV7-2	.	TRBJ1-4	TGTGCCAGCAGCTTAAACAGGGGGAATGAAAAACTGTTTTTT	CASSLNRGNEKLFF
.	TRBV7-2	.	TRBJ1-1	TGTGCCAGCAGCTTAGTCGCCGGGGGAATTGAGGACACTGAAGCTTTCTTT	CASSLVAGGIEDTEAFF
TRBD2	TRBV7-9	.	TRBJ2-2	TGTGCCAGCAGCCCGAGGATTAGCGGGGGGGACAACACCGGGGAGCTGTTTTTT	CASSPRISGGDNTGELFF
.	TRBV4-2	.	TRBJ2-5	TGTGCCAGCAGCCAAGATGCAGGGGCGCGGGAGACCCAGTACTTC	CASSQDAGARETQYF
.	TRBV10-2	.	TRBJ2-3	TGCGCCAGCAGTGGACGGGACATCCCAGATACGCAGTATTTT	CASSGRDIPDTQYF
TRBD1	TRBV2	.	TRBJ2-7	TGTGCCAGCAGTACCGGACCTGGACAGGGGGCCTACGAGCAGTACTTC	CASSTGPGQGAYEQYF
.	TRBV7-2	.	TRBJ2-1	TGTGCCAGGGCCTTTCGAGGCCTCTATGAGCAGTTCTTC	CARAFRGLYEQFF
TRBD2	TRBV2	few	TRBJ2-1	TGTGCCAGCAGCGCCCCTGCGGGGGGGGAGTTCTTC	CASSAPAGGEFF